This paragraph reports one T cell receptor beta chain. This record belongs to a study of blood T cell repertoires in COVID-19. The repertoire was sequenced with immunoSEQ multiplex PCR; TCRdb's copy has only in-frame clones and lacks some. The data contain about 160,000 clones, 75% to 90% of them singletons. The V end lost 8 bases, the J end lost 4 bases, and 14 bases lay between the germline ends. The CDR3 length is 13 residues. CDR1 ENHRY and CDR2 SYGVKD come from the germline V gene. The TCR comes from a human donor with acute or convalescent COVID-19. The donor label of this sample is uncertain. Sequences were obtained from peripheral blood. The chain links TRBV10-3 to TRBJ1-2; D remains unclear. CDR3 residues: CAIQPREPYGYTF. As DNA, the CDR3 is TGTGCCATCCAACCGAGGGAACCCTATGGCTACACCTTC.